The 21 T cell receptor beta chains given below trace back to one sample, sequenced in a study of OX40 agonist ivuxolimab in advanced cancers. Here immunoSEQ multiplex PCR was the method, and the copy in TCRdb shows in-frame clones only, minus some. The sample carries roughly 65,000 clones, roughly 90% recorded once. Source: CD4+ or CD8+ T cells sorted from blood, taken in a trial of the OX40 agonist ivuxolimab. These receptors came from an adult with an advanced solid tumor such as melanoma, head and neck, liver or kidney cancer.

This chain connects TRBV11-2 to TRBJ2-5; no clear D. The CDR3 is made up of 15 amino acids. V lost 1 base and J lost 1, with 10 bases in between. The V gene's germline CDR1 is SGHAT and CDR2 FQNNGV. The chain's CDR3 is CASSLGQIIQETQYF. CDR3 nucleotide sequence: TGTGCCAGCAGCTTAGGGCAGATCATCCAAGAGACCCAGTACTTC.

The chain combines TRBV21-1 with TRBJ1-2. TRBV21-1 is a recognized pseudogene. This CDR3 has 13 amino acids. CDR3 protein: CASSNGGDYGYTF. The CDR3 bases are TGTGCCAGCAGCAATGGAGGGGACTATGGCTACACCTTC.

The rearrangement links TRBV5-4 to TRBJ2-3; D not resolved. Germline CDR1 is SGHNT and CDR2 is YYREEE (reference sequence). Trimming left V 0 bases short and J 2 bases short, with 4 bases between. The CDR3 runs to 13 residues. The CDR3 nucleotides are TGTGCCAGCAGCTTGGACGACACAGATACGCAGTATTTT. This gives the protein CASSLDDTDTQYF. Looking up the rest from reference TRBV5-4 and TRBJ2-3 gives the full variable domain: ETGVTQSPTHLIKTRGQQVTLRCSSQSGHNTVSWYQQALGQGPQFIFQYYREEENGRGNFPPRFSGLQFPNYSSELNVNALELDDSALYLCASSLDDTDTQYFGPGTRLTVL.

CDR3 in amino acids: CASSMSLGAGVYEQYF. The CDR3 nucleotides are TGTGCCAGCTCAATGTCTTTGGGAGCGGGAGTTTACGAGCAGTACTTC. V and J are TRBV18 and TRBJ2-7, with 8 nucleotides matching TRBD2. Trimming took 5 bases from V and 4 from J; bases not matched to a gene: 13. Germline V gene data show CDR1 as KGHSH and CDR2 as LQKENI. This CDR3 has 16 amino acids.

This chain joins TRBV5-6 and TRBJ2-3; 8 bases are a match to TRBD1. V gave up 4 bases and J gave up 4 bases; unmatched junction bases: 8. Germline-derived CDR1 and CDR2 are SGHDT and YYEEEE. The CDR3 is made up of 15 amino acids. This CDR3 reads CASSPRTGSADTQYF. In DNA, the CDR3 is TGTGCCAGCAGCCCTAGGACAGGGAGCGCAGATACGCAGTATTTT.

J is TRBJ2-5 and V is TRBV13; tentative D call: TRBD2 (6 bases). CDR1 PRHDT and CDR2 FYEKMQ come from the germline V gene (reference sequence). V dropped 4 bases and J dropped 2 bases, with 11 bases sitting between them. The length of the CDR3 is 14 residues. The CDR3 here is CASSSPGRQETQYF. The DNA for the CDR3 is TGTGCCAGCAGCTCCCCAGGGAGGCAAGAGACCCAGTACTTC.

In its sample, this clone was seen once. The gene calls are TRBV9 and TRBJ2-5; tentative D call: TRBD2 (6 bases). The CDR3 contains 15 residues. Germline V lookup: CDR1 SGDLS, CDR2 YYNGEE. V was shortened by 3 bases and J by 5 bases, with 17 bases between the two germline ends. CDR3 sequence: CASSGRREVGETQYF. The CDR3 bases are TGTGCCAGCAGCGGACGCAGGGAGGTCGGGGAGACCCAGTACTTC.

The rearrangement uses TRBV6-1 and TRBJ1-5; tentatively, D is TRBD1 (5 bases). V lost 8 bases and J 3 bases, leaving 14 bases between the germline ends. This CDR3 is 14 amino acids long. CDR1 is MNHNS, CDR2 SASEGT, per germline. The CDR3 coding sequence is TGTGCCAGCTTCCGGGACGGAATCAATCAGCCCCAGCATTTT. It codes for CASFRDGINQPQHF.

The chain couples TRBV10-3 to TRBJ2-5, with 10 bases matching TRBD2. V trimming: 4 bases; J trimming: 3 bases; junction bases outside the gene matches: 5. This CDR3 spans 15 amino acids. The germline gives CDR1 ENHRY, CDR2 SYGVKD. The CDR3: CAISATSGMKETQYF. The CDR3, as DNA: TGTGCCATCAGTGCCACTAGCGGGATGAAAGAGACCCAGTACTTC.

The chain recombines TRBV6-1 with TRBJ2-7; 7 bases map to TRBD1. The CDR3 totals 14 residues. CDR1 is MNHNS and CDR2 is SASEGT in the germline V gene. V lost 5 bases, J lost 5 bases, and 9 bases stayed unmatched. The CDR3 sequence is CASSNRDSFHEQYF. CDR3 DNA sequence: TGTGCCAGCAGTAACCGGGACAGCTTCCACGAGCAGTACTTC.

Concerning this clone: Other nucleotide sequences from this sample produce the same CDR3. This chain links TRBV7-2 with TRBJ2-3, with 13 bases fitting TRBD2. The CDR3 loop spans 16 amino acids. The ends lost 1 base at V and 4 bases at J; junction bases unmatched: 2. Germline lookup yields CDR1 SGHTA and CDR2 FQGNSA. As DNA, the CDR3 is TGTGCCAGCAGCTTAGGACTAGCGGGAGGCGCAGATACGCAGTATTTT. It codes for CASSLGLAGGADTQYF.

This clone came up a few times. The chain combines TRBV28 with TRBJ2-5; D not resolved. The DNA end is more similar to TRBJ2-7, so the J call may be wrong. CDR1 and CDR2 (germline): MDHEN, SYDVKM. CDR3 length: 12 amino acids. The CDR3 loop reads CASRASRYEQYF. The CDR3 region has the DNA TGTGCCAGCAGGGCGAGCAGGTACGAGCAGTACTTC.

The chain couples TRBV20-1 to TRBJ2-7; 8 nucleotides match TRBD1. This CDR3 comprises 11 residues. Germline assignment: CDR1 DFQATT and CDR2 SNEGSKA (reference sequence). V was pared by 8 bases and J by 4 bases, with 4 bases of the junction left unmatched. The CDR3: CSLNRGYEQYF. CDR3 sequence (DNA): TGCAGTCTGAACAGGGGGTACGAGCAGTACTTC.

Of note for this clone: At one end the junction does not follow the germline gene, possibly because of a read error. J is TRBJ2-7 and V is TRBV14; D might be TRBD1 or TRBD2, each matching 6 bases. The germline CDR1 and CDR2 sequences are SGHDN and FVKESK. This CDR3 comprises 14 residues. This chain's CDR3 is CASSPSGGSNEQYF. In DNA form, the CDR3 reads TGTGCCAGCAGCCCCTCCGGGGGCTCCAACGAGCAGTACTTC.

J is TRBJ2-3 and V is TRBV11-3; D is unclear. CDR1 and CDR2 (germline): SGHNT, YENEEA. This CDR3 spans 14 amino acids. Trimming took off 1 base at V and 8 bases at J, with 13 bases between the two ends. CDR3 DNA: TGTGCCAGCAGCTTAGGGGCCTCGGGCGGTACGCAGTATTTT. Its translation is CASSLGASGGTQYF.

The J gene is TRBJ2-7, the V gene TRBV7-2; perhaps TRBD1 as D (5 bases). CDR1 SGHTA and CDR2 FQGNSA come from the germline V gene. The V and J ends lost 5 bases and 7 bases respectively, with 15 bases between them. The CDR3 sequence is 13 residues long. CDR3 coding DNA: TGTGCCAGCAGCCAGGGCCCTCCTAAGGAGCAGTACTTC. Amino acids: CASSQGPPKEQYF.

The chain joins TRBV11-2 to TRBJ2-3; 12 bases match TRBD2. Germline V gene lookup returns CDR1 SGHAT and CDR2 FQNNGV. With V trimmed by 5 bases and J by 5 bases, 8 bases remained unmatched. CDR3 size: 16 residues. The CDR3 spells CASSSPSGGAGDTQYF. CDR3 bases: TGTGCCAGCAGCAGCCCTAGCGGGGGGGCAGGAGATACGCAGTATTTT.

This chain uses TRBV7-6 with TRBJ2-3; the match to TRBD1 covers 9 bases. CDR3 size: 18 residues. Germline assignment: CDR1 SGHVS and CDR2 FNYEAQ. J gave up 4 bases and V 8 bases, and 19 bases lay outside the gene matches. The CDR3 coding sequence is TGTGCCAGCGCAAAAGGGGACAGGGCGGTTGGAGGATCAGATACGCAGTATTTT. It encodes CASAKGDRAVGGSDTQYF. Full variable domain (rest looked up from reference TRBV7-6 and TRBJ2-3): GAGVSQSPRYKVTKRGQDVALRCDPISGHVSLYWYRQALGQGPEFLTYFNYEAQQDKSGLPNDRFSAERPEGSISTLTIQRTEQRDSAMYRCASAKGDRAVGGSDTQYFGPGTRLTVL.

V is TRBV7-2 and J is TRBJ2-5, with D perhaps matching TRBD2 (5 bases). Germline values: CDR1 SGHTA, CDR2 FQGNSA. There are 15 residues in the CDR3. V gave up 1 base and J gave up 0 bases, with 9 bases separating them. The CDR3 loop is CASSLVSRDQETQYF. CDR3 nucleotide sequence: TGTGCCAGCAGCTTAGTATCGCGGGACCAAGAGACCCAGTACTTC.

The chain uses TRBV29-1 and TRBJ2-7, with TRBD2 matching over 12 bases. Trimming at V came to 5 bases and at J to 3 bases, leaving 5 bases not matched to a gene. CDR1 is SQVTM and CDR2 is ANQGSEA in the germline V gene. The CDR3 loop spans 14 amino acids. CDR3 DNA: TGCAGCGTTACGACTAGCGGGAGTGGCTACGAGCAGTACTTC. This translates into CSVTTSGSGYEQYF.

This chain links TRBV19 with TRBJ2-3; 14 nucleotides agree with TRBD2. Germline trimming cut 6 bases from V and 6 bases from J; bases unmatched to any gene: 23. Looked up from germline, CDR1 is LNHDA and CDR2 is SQIVND (reference sequence). This CDR3 spans 21 amino acids. CDR3 nucleotide sequence: TGTGCCAGTAGACTTGATGCTGGGACTAGCGGGAGATTGCGAGGGTGGGATACGCAGTATTTT. Translating gives CASRLDAGTSGRLRGWDTQYF.